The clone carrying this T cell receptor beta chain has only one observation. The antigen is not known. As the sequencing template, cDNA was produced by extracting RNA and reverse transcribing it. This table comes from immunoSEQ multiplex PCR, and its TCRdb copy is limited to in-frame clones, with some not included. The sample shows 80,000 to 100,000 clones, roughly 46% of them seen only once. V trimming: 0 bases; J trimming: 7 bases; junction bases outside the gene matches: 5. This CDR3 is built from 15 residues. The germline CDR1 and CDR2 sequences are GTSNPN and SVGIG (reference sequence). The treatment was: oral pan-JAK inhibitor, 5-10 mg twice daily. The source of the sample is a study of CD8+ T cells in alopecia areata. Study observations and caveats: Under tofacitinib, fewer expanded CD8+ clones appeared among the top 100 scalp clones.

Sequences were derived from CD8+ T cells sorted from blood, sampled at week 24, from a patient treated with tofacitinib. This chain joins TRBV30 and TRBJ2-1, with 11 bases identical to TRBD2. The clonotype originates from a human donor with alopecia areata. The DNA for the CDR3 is TGTGCCTGGAGTGTAATAGCGGGGGGGGAGAATGAGCAGTTCTTC. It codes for CAWSVIAGGENEQFF.